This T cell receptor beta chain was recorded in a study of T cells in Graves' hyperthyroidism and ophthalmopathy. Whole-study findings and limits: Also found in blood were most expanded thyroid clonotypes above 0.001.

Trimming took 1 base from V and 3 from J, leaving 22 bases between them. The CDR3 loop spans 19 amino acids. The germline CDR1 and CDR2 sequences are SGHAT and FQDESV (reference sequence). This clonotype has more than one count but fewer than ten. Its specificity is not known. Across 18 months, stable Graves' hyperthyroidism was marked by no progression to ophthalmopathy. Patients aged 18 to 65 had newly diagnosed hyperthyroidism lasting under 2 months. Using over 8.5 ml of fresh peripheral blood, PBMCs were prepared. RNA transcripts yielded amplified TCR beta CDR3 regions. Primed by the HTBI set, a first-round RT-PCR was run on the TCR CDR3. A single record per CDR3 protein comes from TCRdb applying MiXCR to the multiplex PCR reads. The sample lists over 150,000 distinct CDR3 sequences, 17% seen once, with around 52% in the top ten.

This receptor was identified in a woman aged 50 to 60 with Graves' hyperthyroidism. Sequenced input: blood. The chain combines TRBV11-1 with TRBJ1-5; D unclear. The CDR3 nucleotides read TGTGCCAGCAGCTTAGAAGGGAACAAGGAGACCCCGCTCAATCAGCCCCAGCATTTT. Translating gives CASSLEGNKETPLNQPQHF.